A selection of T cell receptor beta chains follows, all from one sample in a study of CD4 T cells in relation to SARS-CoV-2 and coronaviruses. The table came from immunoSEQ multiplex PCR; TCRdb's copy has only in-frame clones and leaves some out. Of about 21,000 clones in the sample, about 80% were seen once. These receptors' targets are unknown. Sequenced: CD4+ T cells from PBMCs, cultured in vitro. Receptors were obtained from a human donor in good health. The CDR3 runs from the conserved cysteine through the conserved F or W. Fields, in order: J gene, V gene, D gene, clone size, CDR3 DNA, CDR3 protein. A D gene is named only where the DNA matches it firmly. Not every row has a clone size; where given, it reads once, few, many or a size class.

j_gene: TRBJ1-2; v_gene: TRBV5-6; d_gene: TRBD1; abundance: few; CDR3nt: TGTGCCAGCAGCCTGACGGGACAGGGTTTTGGCTACACCTTC; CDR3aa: CASSLTGQGFGYTF
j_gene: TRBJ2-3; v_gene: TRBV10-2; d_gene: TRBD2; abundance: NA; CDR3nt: TGCGCCAGCAGTGAGTCGACTAGCGGGGACCCACAGTATTTT; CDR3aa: CASSESTSGDPQYF
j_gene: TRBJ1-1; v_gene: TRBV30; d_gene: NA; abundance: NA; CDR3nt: TGTGCCTGGAGTATTGGCGGGGGCGTTAATGAAGCTTTCTTT; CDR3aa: CAWSIGGGVNEAFF
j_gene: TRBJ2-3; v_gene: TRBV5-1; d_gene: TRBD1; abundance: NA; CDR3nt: TGCGCCAGCAGCAAATTACCCCCGGGACAGTCCACAGATACGCAGTATTTT; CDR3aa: CASSKLPPGQSTDTQYF
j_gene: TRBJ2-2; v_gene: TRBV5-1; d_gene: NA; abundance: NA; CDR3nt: TGCGCCAGCAGCCTAAGCACCTCAACCGGGGAGCTGTTTTTT; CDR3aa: CASSLSTSTGELFF
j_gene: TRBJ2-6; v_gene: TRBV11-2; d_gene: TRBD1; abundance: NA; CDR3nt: TGTGCCAGCAGCTTGGACAGGGTAGCTGGGGCCAACGTCCTGACTTTC; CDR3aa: CASSLDRVAGANVLTF
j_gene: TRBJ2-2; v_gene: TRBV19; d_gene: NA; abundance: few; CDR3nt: TGTGCCAGTAAGGTTTGGGAGGGGGACACCGGGGAGCTGTTTTTT; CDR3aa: CASKVWEGDTGELFF
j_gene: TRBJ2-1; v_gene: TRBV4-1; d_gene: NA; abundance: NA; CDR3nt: TGCGCCAGCAGCCAAGATCTGTGGGGCAATGAGCAGTTCTTC; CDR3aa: CASSQDLWGNEQFF
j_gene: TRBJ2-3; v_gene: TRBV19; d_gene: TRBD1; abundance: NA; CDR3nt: TGTGCCAGTAGTTTCCCGGGACAGGGAATTTATACGCAGTATTTT; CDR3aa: CASSFPGQGIYTQYF
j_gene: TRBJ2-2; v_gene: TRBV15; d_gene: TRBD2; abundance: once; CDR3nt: TGTGCCACCAGCAGGCCTCCGACTAGCGCGGACACCGGGGAGCTGTTTTTT; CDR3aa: CATSRPPTSADTGELFF
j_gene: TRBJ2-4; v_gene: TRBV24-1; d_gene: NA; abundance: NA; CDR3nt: TGTGCCACCAGTGATGCGTTTGGGAATAGCGAGAACATTCAGTACTTC; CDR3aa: CATSDAFGNSENIQYF
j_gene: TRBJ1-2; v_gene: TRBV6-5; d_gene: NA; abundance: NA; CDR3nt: TGTGCCAGCAGGAATCGCAGGGGTGGTGGCTACACCTTC; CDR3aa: CASRNRRGGGYTF